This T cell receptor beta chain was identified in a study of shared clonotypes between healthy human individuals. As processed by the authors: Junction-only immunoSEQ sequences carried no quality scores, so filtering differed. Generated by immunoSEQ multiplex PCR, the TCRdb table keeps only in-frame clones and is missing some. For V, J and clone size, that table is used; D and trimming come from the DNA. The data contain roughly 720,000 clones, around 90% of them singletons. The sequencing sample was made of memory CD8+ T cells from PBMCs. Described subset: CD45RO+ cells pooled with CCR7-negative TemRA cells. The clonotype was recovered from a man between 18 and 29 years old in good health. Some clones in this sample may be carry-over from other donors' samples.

In nucleotides, the CDR3 is TGTGCCATCAGTGGGGCGAAGGGACTCCCGCACCCGAGCTCTGGAAACACCATATATTTT. This sequence encodes CAISGAKGLPHPSSGNTIYF. The rearrangement links TRBV10-3 to TRBJ1-3, with a tentative D call TRBD1 (5 bases). Between the trimmed V and J ends, which lost 4 bases and 0 bases, there was a span of 25 bases. Per germline, CDR1 ENHRY and CDR2 SYGVKD. The CDR3 has 20 amino acids.